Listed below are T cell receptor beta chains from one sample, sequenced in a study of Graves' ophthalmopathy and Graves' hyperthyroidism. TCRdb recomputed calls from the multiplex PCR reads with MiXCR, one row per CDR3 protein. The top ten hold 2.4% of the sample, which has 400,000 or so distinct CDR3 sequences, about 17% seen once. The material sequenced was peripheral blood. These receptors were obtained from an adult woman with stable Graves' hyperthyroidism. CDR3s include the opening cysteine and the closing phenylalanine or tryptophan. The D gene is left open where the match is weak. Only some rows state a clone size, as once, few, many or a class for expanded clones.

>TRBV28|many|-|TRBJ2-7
TGTGCCAGCAGTTTACACTCAGGGTGGGCGACCACTAACGAGCAGTACTTC
CASSLHSGWATTNEQYF
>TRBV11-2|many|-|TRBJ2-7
TGTGCCAGCAGCCCACAAACGCCGGGACTTCCGAGCTCCTACGAGCAGTACTTC
CASSPQTPGLPSSYEQYF
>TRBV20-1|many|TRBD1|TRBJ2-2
TGCAGTGCTAGAGAACAGGGGGCTGACGGGGAGCTGTTTTTT
CSAREQGADGELFF
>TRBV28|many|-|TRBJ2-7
TGTGCCACCTCGCCGGAGGCGGCTTCACCCGAGCAGTACTTC
CATSPEAASPEQYF
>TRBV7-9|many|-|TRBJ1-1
TGTGCCAGCAGCTGGACTGGAGGTGAAGCTTTCTTT
CASSWTGGEAFF
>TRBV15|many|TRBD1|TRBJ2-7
TGTGCCACCAGCAGGGACAGGGGGCCCTACGAGCAGTACTTC
CATSRDRGPYEQYF
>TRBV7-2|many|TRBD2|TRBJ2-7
TGTGCCAGCAGCTTAGCGAGTGCTAGCGGGAGAGGGCAGTACTTC
CASSLASASGRGQYF
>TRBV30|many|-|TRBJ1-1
TGTGCCATATGGAGGGGGGGTACTGAAGCTTTCTTT
CAIWRGGTEAFF
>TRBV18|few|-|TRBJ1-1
TGTGCCAGCTCTACCCAGGGATCCACTGAAGCTTTCTTT
CASSTQGSTEAFF
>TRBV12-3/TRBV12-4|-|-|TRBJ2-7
TGTGCCAGCAGTCCACCATTTTCTGGAGAGCAGTACTTC
CASSPPFSGEQYF
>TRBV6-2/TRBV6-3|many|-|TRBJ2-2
TGTGCCAGCAGTCCCAAATATCAGACCGGGGAGCTGTTTTTT
CASSPKYQTGELFF
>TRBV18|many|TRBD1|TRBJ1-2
TGTGCCAGCTCACCTGGACAGGCGAACTATGGCTACACCTTC
CASSPGQANYGYTF
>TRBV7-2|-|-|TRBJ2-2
TGTGCCAGCAACCCTAGGGGCGGGGAGCTGTTTTTT
CASNPRGGELFF
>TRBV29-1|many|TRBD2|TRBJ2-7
TGCAGCGTTGGCGGGAGGTACGAGCAGTACTTC
CSVGGRYEQYF
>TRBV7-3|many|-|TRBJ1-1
TGTGCCAGCAGCTTAACCGGACGGGACCGTCCCAACACTGAAGCTTTCTTT
CASSLTGRDRPNTEAFF
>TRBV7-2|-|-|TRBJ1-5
TGTGCCAGCAGCTCCCAGGGACTGAATAATCAGCCGCAGCATTTT
CASSSQGLNNQPQHF
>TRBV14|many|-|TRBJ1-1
TGTGCCAGCAGCCAAGAGGAGTCCTTGAACACTGAAGCTTTCTTT
CASSQEESLNTEAFF
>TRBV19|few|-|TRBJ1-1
TGTGCCAGTAATGGCAGAAACACTGAAGCTTTCTTT
CASNGRNTEAFF
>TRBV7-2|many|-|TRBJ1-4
TGTGCCAGCAGCTTAAGTTCAGGGCCTTCTGAAAAACTGTTTTTT
CASSLSSGPSEKLFF
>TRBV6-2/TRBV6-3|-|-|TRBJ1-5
TGTGCCAGCTCTCATCCGGGACCTAACCCTGGTAGCAATCAGCCCCAGCATTTT
CASSHPGPNPGSNQPQHF
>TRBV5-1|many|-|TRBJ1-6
TGCGCCAGCAGCCCCACCGGGACGGAGAATTCACCCCTCCACTTT
CASSPTGTENSPLHF
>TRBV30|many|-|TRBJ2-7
TGTGCCTGGAGTCTCACAGGGAACTACGAGCAGTACTTC
CAWSLTGNYEQYF
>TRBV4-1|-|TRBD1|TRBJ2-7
TGCGCCAGCAGCCAAGAAATCACAGGGGGCTACGAGCAGTACTTC
CASSQEITGGYEQYF
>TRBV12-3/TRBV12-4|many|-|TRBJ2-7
TGTGCCAGCATCAAGAGGCGGGGCTACTCCTACGAGCAGTACTTC
CASIKRRGYSYEQYF
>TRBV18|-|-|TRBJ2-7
TGTGCCAGCTCGCCGGGACTCCGCCGATTTGAGCAGTACTTC
CASSPGLRRFEQYF
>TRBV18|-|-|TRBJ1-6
TGTGCCAGCTCTACGACAGCTTCACTCATGGATTCACCCCTCCACTTT
CASSTTASLMDSPLHF
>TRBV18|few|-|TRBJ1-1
TGTGCCAGCTCACCGTCACAGGGTTCAGGGGCTGAAGCTTTCTTT
CASSPSQGSGAEAFF
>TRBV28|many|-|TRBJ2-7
TGTGCCAGCAGTTCAGGGGGGATGGACGAGCAGTACTTC
CASSSGGMDEQYF
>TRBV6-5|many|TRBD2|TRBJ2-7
TGTGCCAGCAGTTACGATCCTCTACTAGCGGGGTACGAGCAGTACTTC
CASSYDPLLAGYEQYF
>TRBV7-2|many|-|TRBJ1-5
TGTGCCAGCAGCTACTCAGGTGGGCTGAGCAATCAGCCCCAGCATTTT
CASSYSGGLSNQPQHF
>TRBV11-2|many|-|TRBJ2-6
TGTGCCAGCAGCTTTAGGGGCTCTGGGGCCAACGTCCTGACTTTC
CASSFRGSGANVLTF
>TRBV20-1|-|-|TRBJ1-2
TGCAGTGCTAGGGGTCAAACAGGGTATGGCTACACCTTC
CSARGQTGYGYTF
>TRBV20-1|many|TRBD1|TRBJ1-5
TGCAGTGCTTCCGGACAGGGGGGCAATCAGCCCCAGCATTTT
CSASGQGGNQPQHF
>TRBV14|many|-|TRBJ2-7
TGTGCCGGCAGCCAATCTAGCGACTCCTACGAGCAGTACTTC
CAGSQSSDSYEQYF
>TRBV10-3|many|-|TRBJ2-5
TGTGCCATCGCAAAACGTAGGGGAGAGACCCAGTACTTC
CAIAKRRGETQYF
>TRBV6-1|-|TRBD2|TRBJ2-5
TGTGCCAGCAGCCCTACTAGCGGGTGGGGGACCCAGTACTTC
CASSPTSGWGTQYF
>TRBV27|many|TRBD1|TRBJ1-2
TGTGCCAGCGGGACAGGGACCTATGGCTACACCTTC
CASGTGTYGYTF
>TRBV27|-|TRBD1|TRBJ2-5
TGTGCCAGCAGTACGGACAGGAGAGAGACCCAGTACTTC
CASSTDRRETQYF
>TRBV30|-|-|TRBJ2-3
TGTGCCTGGAAGGGGCGGATTGGGGGGTCGGATACGCAGTATTTT
CAWKGRIGGSDTQYF
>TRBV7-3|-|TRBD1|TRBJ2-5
TGTGCCAGCAGCTACGGACAGGTTGGGGAGACCCAGTACTTC
CASSYGQVGETQYF
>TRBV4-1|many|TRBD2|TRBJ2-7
TGCGCCAGCAGCCTATTATATGCAGCGGGAGCTCCCTACGAGCAGTACTTC
CASSLLYAAGAPYEQYF
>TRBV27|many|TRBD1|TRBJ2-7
TGTGCCAGCAGTTGGGGGACAGGGAGGGCAAATCAGCAGTACTTC
CASSWGTGRANQQYF
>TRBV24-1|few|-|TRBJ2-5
TGTGCCACCAGTGATTTCCGGCAGAACCAAGAGACCCAGTACTTC
CATSDFRQNQETQYF
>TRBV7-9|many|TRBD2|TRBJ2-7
TGTGCCAGCGAAAGCGGGAGCTCCTACGAGCAGTACTTC
CASESGSSYEQYF
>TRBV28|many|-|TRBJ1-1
TGTGCCAGCAGTGACCCTCGTAGTAGGGCTTTCTTT
CASSDPRSRAFF
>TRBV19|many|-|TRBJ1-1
TGTGCCATACGTCGCGGTACTGAAGCTTTCTTT
CAIRRGTEAFF
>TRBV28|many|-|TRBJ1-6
TGTGCCAGCAGTTTCCGGAGGATGGATTCACCCCTCCACTTT
CASSFRRMDSPLHF
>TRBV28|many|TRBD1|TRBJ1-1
TGTGCCAGCAGTTTATTAAAGGGGGCCACTGAAGCTTTCTTT
CASSLLKGATEAFF
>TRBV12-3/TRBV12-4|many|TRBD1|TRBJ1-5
TGTGCCAGCAGTTTTCAGGGGGGACAGCCCCAGCATTTT
CASSFQGGQPQHF
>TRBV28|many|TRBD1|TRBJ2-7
TGTGCCAGCCGGGACAGTCGCTCCTACGAGCAGTACTTC
CASRDSRSYEQYF
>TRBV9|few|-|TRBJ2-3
TGTGCCAGCAGCAAAGACCCCCGCACAGATACGCAGTATTTT
CASSKDPRTDTQYF
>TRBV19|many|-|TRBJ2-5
TGTGCCAGTAGTATAGGCCTAGCCAGAGAGACCCAGTACTTC
CASSIGLARETQYF
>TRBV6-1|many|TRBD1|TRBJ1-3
TGTGCCAGCAGTAGGACAGGGGACCGCTCTGGAAACACCATATATTTT
CASSRTGDRSGNTIYF
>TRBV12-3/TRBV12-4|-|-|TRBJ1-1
TGTGCCAGCAGTGAAACGGCACCTTTTCTCGTTTTCTTT
CASSETAPFLVFF
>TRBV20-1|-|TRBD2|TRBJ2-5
TGCAGTGCTAGAGGGAGCGGGAGGGAAGAGACCCAGTACTTC
CSARGSGREETQYF
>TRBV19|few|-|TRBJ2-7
TGTGCCAGTAGTACAAACAGGGTTGGCGAGCAGTACTTC
CASSTNRVGEQYF
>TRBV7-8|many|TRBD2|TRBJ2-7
TGTGCCAGCAGCTACACTAGCGGCGAGCAGTACTTC
CASSYTSGEQYF
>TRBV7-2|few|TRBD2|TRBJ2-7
TGTGCCAGCAGCCTCTGGCTAGCGGGAGATCGCGAGCAGTACTTC
CASSLWLAGDREQYF
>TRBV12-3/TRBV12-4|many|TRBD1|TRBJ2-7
TGTGCCAGCAGTCGACAGGGATCCGAGCAGTACTTC
CASSRQGSEQYF